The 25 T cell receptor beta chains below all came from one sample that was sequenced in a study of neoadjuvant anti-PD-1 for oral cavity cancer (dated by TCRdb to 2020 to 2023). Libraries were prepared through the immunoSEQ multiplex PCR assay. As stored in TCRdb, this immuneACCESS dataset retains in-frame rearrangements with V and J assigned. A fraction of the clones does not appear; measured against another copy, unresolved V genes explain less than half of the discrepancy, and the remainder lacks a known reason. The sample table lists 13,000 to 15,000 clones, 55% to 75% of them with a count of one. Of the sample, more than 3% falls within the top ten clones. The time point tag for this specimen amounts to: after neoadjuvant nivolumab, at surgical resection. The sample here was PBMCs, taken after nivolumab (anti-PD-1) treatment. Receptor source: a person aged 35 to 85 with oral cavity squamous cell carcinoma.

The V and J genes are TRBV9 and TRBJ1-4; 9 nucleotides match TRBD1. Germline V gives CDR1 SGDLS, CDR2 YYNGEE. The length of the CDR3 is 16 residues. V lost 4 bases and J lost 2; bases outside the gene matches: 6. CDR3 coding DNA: TGTGCCAGCAGCCCGGGACAGGGTTCGACTAATGAAAAACTGTTTTTT. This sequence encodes CASSPGQGSTNEKLFF.

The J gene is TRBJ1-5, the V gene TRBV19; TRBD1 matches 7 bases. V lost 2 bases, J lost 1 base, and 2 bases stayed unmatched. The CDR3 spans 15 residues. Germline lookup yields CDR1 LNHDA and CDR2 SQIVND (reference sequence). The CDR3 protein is CASSIRGQSNQPQHF. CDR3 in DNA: TGTGCCAGTAGTATAAGGGGACAGAGCAATCAGCCCCAGCATTTT. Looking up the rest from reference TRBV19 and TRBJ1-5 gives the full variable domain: DGGITQSPKYLFRKEGQNVTLSCEQNLNHDAMYWYRQDPGQGLRLIYYSQIVNDFQKGDIAEGYSVSREKKESFPLTVTSAQKNPTAFYLCASSIRGQSNQPQHFGDGTRLSIL.

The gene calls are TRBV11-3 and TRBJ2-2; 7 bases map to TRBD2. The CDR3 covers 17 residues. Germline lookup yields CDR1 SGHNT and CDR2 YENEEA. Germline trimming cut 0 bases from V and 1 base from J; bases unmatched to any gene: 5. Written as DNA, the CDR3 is TGTGCCAGCAGCTTAGATCGGGGAGGGGAGAACACCGGGGAGCTGTTTTTT. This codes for CASSLDRGGENTGELFF.

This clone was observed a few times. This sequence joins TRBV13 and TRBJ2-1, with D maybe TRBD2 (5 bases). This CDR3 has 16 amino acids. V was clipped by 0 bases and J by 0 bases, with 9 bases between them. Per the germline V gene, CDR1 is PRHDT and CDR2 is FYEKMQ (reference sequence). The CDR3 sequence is CASSLGLGSSYNEQFF. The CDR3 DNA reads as TGTGCCAGCAGCTTAGGATTGGGGAGCTCCTACAATGAGCAGTTCTTC.

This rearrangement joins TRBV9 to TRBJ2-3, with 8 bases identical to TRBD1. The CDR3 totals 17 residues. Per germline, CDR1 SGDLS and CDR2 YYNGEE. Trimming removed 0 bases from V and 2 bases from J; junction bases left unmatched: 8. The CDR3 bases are TGTGCCAGCAGCGTAGGTGACAGGGGTGTACCCACAGATACGCAGTATTTT. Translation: CASSVGDRGVPTDTQYF.

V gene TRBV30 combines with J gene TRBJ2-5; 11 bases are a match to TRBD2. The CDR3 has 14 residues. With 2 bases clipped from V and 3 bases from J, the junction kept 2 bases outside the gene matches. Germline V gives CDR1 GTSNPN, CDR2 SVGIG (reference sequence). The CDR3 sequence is CAWSSLAGEETQYF. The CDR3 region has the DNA TGTGCCTGGAGTTCACTAGCGGGAGAAGAGACCCAGTACTTC. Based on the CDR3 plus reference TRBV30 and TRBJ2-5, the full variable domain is SQTIHQWPATLVQPVGSPLSLECTVEGTSNPNLYWYRQAAGRGLQLLFYSVGIGQISSEVPQNLSASRPQDRQFILSSKKLLLSDSGFYLCAWSSLAGEETQYFGPGTRLLVL.

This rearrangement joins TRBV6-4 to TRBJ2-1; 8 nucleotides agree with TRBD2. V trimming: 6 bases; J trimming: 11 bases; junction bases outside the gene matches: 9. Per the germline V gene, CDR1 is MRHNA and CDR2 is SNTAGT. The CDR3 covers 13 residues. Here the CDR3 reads CASSLELAEKQFF. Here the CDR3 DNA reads TGTGCCAGCAGCCTCGAACTAGCGGAGAAGCAGTTCTTC.

CDR3 residues: CASSQQRGGQFF. Here the CDR3 DNA reads TGTGCCAGCAGTCAGCAACGGGGGGGGCAGTTCTTC. The V call is TRBV6-5, the J call TRBJ2-1, with 8 bases identical to TRBD2. V dropped 5 bases and J dropped 12; count of bases not matched to a gene: 6. The CDR3 contains 12 residues. The V gene's germline CDR1 is MNHEY and CDR2 SVGAGI.

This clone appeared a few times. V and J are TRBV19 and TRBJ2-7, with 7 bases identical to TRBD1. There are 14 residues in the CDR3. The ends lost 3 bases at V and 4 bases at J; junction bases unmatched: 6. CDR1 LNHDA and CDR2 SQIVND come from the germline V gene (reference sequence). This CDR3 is CASSMGQPLYEQYF. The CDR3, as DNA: TGTGCCAGTAGTATGGGACAGCCTCTATACGAGCAGTACTTC.

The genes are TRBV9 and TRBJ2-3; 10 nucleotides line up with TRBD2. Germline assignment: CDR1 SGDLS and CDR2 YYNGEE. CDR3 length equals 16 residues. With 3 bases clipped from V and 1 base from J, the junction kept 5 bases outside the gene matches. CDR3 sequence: CASSALAGVGTDTQYF. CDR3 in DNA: TGTGCCAGCAGCGCCCTAGCGGGAGTTGGCACAGATACGCAGTATTTT.

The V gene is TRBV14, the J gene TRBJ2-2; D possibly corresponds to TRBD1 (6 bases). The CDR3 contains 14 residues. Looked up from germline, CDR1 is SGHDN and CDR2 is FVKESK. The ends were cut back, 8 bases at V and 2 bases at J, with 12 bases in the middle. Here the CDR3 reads CASQRDINTGELFF. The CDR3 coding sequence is TGTGCCAGCCAACGGGACATTAACACCGGGGAGCTGTTTTTT. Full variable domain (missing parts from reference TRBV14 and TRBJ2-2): EAGVTQFPSHSVIEKGQTVTLRCDPISGHDNLYWYRRVMGKEIKFLLHFVKESKQDESGMPNNRFLAERTGGTYSTLKVQPAELEDSGVYFCASQRDINTGELFFGEGSRLTVL.

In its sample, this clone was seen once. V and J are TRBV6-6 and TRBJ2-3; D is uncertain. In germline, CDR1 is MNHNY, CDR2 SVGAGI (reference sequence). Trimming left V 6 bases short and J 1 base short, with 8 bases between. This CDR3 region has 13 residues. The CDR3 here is CASSPPGTDTQYF. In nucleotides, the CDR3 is TGTGCCAGCAGCCCCCCCGGCACAGATACGCAGTATTTT.

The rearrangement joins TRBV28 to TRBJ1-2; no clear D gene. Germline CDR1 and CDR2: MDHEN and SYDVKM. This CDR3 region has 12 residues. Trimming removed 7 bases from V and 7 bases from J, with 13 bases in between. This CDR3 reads CASIRGNSGYTF. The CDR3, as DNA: TGTGCCAGCATTCGGGGAAACAGTGGCTACACCTTC.

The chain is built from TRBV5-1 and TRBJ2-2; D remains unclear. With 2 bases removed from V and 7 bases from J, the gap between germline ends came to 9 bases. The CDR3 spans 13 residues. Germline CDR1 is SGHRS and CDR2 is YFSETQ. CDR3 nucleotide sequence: TGCGCCAGCAGCTTAACGTCTGGCGGGGAGCTGTTTTTT. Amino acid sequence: CASSLTSGGELFF.

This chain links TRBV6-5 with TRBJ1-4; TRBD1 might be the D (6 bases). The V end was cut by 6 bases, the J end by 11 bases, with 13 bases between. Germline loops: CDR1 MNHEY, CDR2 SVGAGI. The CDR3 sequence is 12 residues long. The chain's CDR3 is CASRQGGGKLFF. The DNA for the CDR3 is TGTGCCAGCAGACAGGGTGGGGGGAAACTGTTTTTT.

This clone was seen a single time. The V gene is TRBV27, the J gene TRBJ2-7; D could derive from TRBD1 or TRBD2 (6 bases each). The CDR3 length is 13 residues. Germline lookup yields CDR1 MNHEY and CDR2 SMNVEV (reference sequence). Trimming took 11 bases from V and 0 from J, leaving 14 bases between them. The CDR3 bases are TGTGCCGCCAGGAGGGGGAGCTCCTACGAGCAGTACTTC. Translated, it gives CAARRGSSYEQYF.

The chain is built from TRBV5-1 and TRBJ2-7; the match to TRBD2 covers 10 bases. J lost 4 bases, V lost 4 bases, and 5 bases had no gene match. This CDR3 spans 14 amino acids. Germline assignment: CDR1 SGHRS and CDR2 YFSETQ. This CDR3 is CASSPAGGPYEQYF. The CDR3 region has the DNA TGCGCCAGCAGCCCAGCGGGAGGGCCTTACGAGCAGTACTTC. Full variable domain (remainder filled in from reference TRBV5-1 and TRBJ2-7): KAGVTQTPRYLIKTRGQQVTLSCSPISGHRSVSWYQQTPGQGLQFLFEYFSETQRNKGNFPGRFSGRQFSNSRSEMNVSTLELGDSALYLCASSPAGGPYEQYFGPGTRLTVT.

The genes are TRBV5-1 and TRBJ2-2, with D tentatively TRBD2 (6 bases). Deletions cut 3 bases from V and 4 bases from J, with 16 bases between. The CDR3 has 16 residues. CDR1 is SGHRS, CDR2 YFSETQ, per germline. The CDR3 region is CASSWGLRGTTGELFF. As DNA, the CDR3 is TGCGCCAGCAGCTGGGGGTTGCGGGGTACCACCGGGGAGCTGTTTTTT.

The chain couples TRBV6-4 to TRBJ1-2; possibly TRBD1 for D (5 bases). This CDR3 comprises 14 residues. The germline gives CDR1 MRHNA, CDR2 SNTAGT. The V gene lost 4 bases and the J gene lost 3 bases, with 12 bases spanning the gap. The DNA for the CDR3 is TGTGCCAGCAGTGGTTCCGGGACGTACTATGGCTACACCTTC. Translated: CASSGSGTYYGYTF.

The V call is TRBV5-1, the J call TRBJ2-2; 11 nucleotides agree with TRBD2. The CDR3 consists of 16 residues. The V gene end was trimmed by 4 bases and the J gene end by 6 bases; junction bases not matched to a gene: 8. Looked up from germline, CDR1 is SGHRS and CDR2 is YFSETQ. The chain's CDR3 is CASSTQLAGEPGELFF. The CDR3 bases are TGCGCCAGCAGCACACAACTAGCGGGAGAACCCGGGGAGCTGTTTTTT.

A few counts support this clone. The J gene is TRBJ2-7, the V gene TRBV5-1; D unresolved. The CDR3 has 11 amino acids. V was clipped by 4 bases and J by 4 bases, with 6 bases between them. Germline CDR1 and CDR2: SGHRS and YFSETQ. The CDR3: CASSGSYEQYF. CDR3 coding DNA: TGCGCCAGCAGCGGTAGTTACGAGCAGTACTTC. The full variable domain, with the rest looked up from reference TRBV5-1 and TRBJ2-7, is KAGVTQTPRYLIKTRGQQVTLSCSPISGHRSVSWYQQTPGQGLQFLFEYFSETQRNKGNFPGRFSGRQFSNSRSEMNVSTLELGDSALYLCASSGSYEQYFGPGTRLTVT.

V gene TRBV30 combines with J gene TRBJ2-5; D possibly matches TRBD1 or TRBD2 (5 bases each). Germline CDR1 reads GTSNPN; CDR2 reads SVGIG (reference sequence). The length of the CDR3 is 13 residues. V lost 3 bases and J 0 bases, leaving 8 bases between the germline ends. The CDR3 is CAWSGANQETQYF. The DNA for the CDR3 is TGTGCCTGGAGCGGGGCAAACCAAGAGACCCAGTACTTC.

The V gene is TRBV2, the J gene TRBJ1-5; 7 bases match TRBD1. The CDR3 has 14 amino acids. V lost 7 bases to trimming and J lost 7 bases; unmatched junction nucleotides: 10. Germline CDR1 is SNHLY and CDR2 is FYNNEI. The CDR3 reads CASNTEGARQPQHF. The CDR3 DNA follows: TGTGCCAGCAACACCGAGGGGGCAAGGCAGCCCCAGCATTTT.

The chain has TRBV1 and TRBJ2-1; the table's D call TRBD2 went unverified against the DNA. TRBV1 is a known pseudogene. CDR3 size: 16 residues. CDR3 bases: TGCACCAGCAGCCGGGGACTAGCGGGGGGTAGGAATGAGCAGTTCTTC. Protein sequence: CTSSRGLAGGRNEQFF.

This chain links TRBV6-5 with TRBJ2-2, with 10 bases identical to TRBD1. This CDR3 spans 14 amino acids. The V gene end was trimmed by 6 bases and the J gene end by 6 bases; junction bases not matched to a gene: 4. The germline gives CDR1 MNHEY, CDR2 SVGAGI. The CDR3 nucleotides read TGTGCCAGCAGCCTCGGGACAGGGGCCGGGGAGCTGTTTTTT. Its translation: CASSLGTGAGELFF.